The 11 T cell receptor beta chains below were found in one sample sequenced in a study of T-cell reconstitution after alpha-beta-depleted transplantation in children. Unique molecular identifiers were used to barcode this TCRbeta library. A single record per CDR3 protein comes from TCRdb applying MiXCR to the PCR reads. The sample has around 600,000 distinct CDR3 sequences; approximately 22% are singletons. The source material was PBMCs, mostly from graft donor cells, sampled 360 days after TCRalphabeta/CD19-depleted stem cell transplant. The receptors here all came from a boy younger than two who had a stem cell transplant for acute myeloid leukemia, so the T cells may come from the graft donor.

This clonotype came up a few times. The chain is built from TRBV5-1 and TRBJ2-3; TRBD1 might be the D (6 bases). Trimming left V 4 bases short and J 2 bases short, with 11 bases between. The CDR3 consists of 14 residues. CDR1 and CDR2 (germline): SGHRS, YFSETQ. This CDR3 reads CASSHGQLTDTQYF. DNA of the CDR3: TGCGCCAGCAGCCACGGACAGCTCACAGATACGCAGTATTTT. The variable domain in full, completed from reference TRBV5-1 and TRBJ2-3, reads KAGVTQTPRYLIKTRGQQVTLSCSPISGHRSVSWYQQTPGQGLQFLFEYFSETQRNKGNFPGRFSGRQFSNSRSEMNVSTLELGDSALYLCASSHGQLTDTQYFGPGTRLTVL.

The rearrangement joins TRBV12-3 or TRBV12-4 to TRBJ2-1; the D is unclear. Deletions cut 8 bases from V and 1 base from J, with 12 bases between. This CDR3 is built from 14 residues. CDR3 DNA sequence: TGTGCCAGCTGCCCAGTGAGGTCCTACAATGAGCAGTTCTTC. Amino acid sequence: CASCPVRSYNEQFF.

The CDR3 coding sequence is TGTGCCAGCAGTTACGATAGTTTGGATACGCAGTATTTT. Protein product: CASSYDSLDTQYF. The chain couples TRBV6-5 to TRBJ2-3; D not certain. Between the trimmed V and J ends, which lost 2 bases and 6 bases, there was a span of 9 bases. The length of the CDR3 is 13 residues. Germline loops: CDR1 MNHEY, CDR2 SVGAGI.

The sample holds a few counts of this clonotype. The V and J genes are TRBV10-3 and TRBJ1-5; 7 bases are shared with TRBD1. The CDR3 length is 15 residues. Unmatched junction bases numbered 5, after V lost 2 bases and J lost 4 bases. Germline V gene lookup returns CDR1 ENHRY and CDR2 SYGVKD. The CDR3 reads CAISEGTAHNQPQHF. In nucleotides, the CDR3 is TGTGCCATCAGTGAGGGGACAGCCCATAATCAGCCCCAGCATTTT.

This clonotype was seen a few times. The chain employs TRBV20-1 and TRBJ2-3; D gene ambiguous. Per germline, CDR1 DFQATT and CDR2 SNEGSKA (reference sequence). This CDR3 has 12 amino acids. V lost 3 bases and J 4 bases, leaving 8 bases between the germline ends. CDR3 in DNA: TGCAGTGCTAGTAGTCAGGCAGATACGCAGTATTTT. Translation gives CSASSQADTQYF.

This clonotype appeared many times. The chain recombines TRBV28 with TRBJ2-1, with 13 bases identical to TRBD2. CDR3 length: 15 residues. V shed 6 bases and J 3 bases; nucleotides not matched to a gene: 2. Germline CDR1 and CDR2: MDHEN and SYDVKM. CDR3 sequence: CASRTSGGVYNEQFF. In DNA, the CDR3 is TGTGCCAGCAGAACTAGCGGGGGGGTCTACAATGAGCAGTTCTTC.

The rearrangement links TRBV20-1 to TRBJ2-1, with 10 bases aligning to TRBD2. Germline V gives CDR1 DFQATT, CDR2 SNEGSKA (reference sequence). Unmatched junction bases numbered 3, after V lost 0 bases and J lost 1 base. This CDR3 has 16 amino acids. In nucleotides, the CDR3 is TGCAGTGCTAGAGACTTGACTAGCGGGTCCTACAATGAGCAGTTCTTC. This sequence encodes CSARDLTSGSYNEQFF.

This clonotype was seen many times. The rearrangement uses TRBV7-9 and TRBJ2-1; D could derive from TRBD1 or TRBD2 (5 bases each). Germline V gene lookup returns CDR1 SEHNR and CDR2 FQNEAQ (reference sequence). The CDR3 runs 14 residues. Trimming took off 1 base at V and 6 bases at J, with 10 bases between the two ends. CDR3 protein: CASSLGGTINEQFF. In DNA, the CDR3 is TGTGCCAGCAGCTTAGGGGGGACGATCAATGAGCAGTTCTTC.

In this sample, this clonotype turned up a few times. This chain joins TRBV12-3 or TRBV12-4 and TRBJ1-1; D is unresolved. V was pared by 3 bases and J by 0 bases, with 5 bases between. The CDR3 is made up of 13 amino acids. The CDR3 DNA reads as TGTGCCAGCAGTTTCAGGATGAACACTGAAGCTTTCTTT. It specifies CASSFRMNTEAFF.

This clonotype was counted only a few times. The rearrangement joins TRBV9 to TRBJ2-3, with TRBD2 matching over 11 bases. This CDR3 is 15 amino acids long. Germline V gene sequence: CDR1 SGDLS, CDR2 YYNGEE. V gave up 4 bases and J gave up 6 bases; unmatched junction bases: 7. DNA of the CDR3: TGTGCCAGCAGCATTAGCGGGGGGGCAGGCGATACGCAGTATTTT. Residues: CASSISGGAGDTQYF.

This clonotype was counted ten times or more. The chain uses TRBV3-1 and TRBJ2-1; TRBD2 agrees at 12 bases. The CDR3 runs 20 residues. After removal of 0 bases from V and 2 bases from J, the junction contained 11 bases not matched to a gene. Germline V gene data show CDR1 as LGHDT and CDR2 as YNNKEL (reference sequence). CDR3 nucleotide sequence: TGTGCCAGCAGCCAAGAGGGTCTAGCGGGGGGGCCTGAGACCTACAATGAGCAGTTCTTC. Translation: CASSQEGLAGGPETYNEQFF.